This T cell receptor (beta chain) was obtained from a study of cytomegalovirus exposure and HLA in healthy donors. Study-level findings and limits: Follow-up analysis later connected one missense variant in DCLRE1C with trimming of TCR beta V- and J-genes. The likely origin of a cluster of highly shared sequence variants was a sequencing artifact. Some TCR beta chains (more than 150 of them) were listed as cytomegalovirus-associated.

As for this clone: Its target is unknown.

V was cut by 5 bases and J by 3 bases, with 10 bases left in between. The CDR3 extends over 14 amino acids. Germline loops: CDR1 MNHNS, CDR2 SASEGT. PCR primers comprised 60 Vbeta and 13 Jbeta primers. Clones were read by immunoSEQ multiplex PCR, and TCRdb kept only the in-frame ones, dropping some. This table has about 200,000 clones, approximately 86% appearing once. Sequenced input: PBMCs. The chain uses TRBV6-1 and TRBJ2-2; TRBD1 might be the D (5 bases). The clonotype comes from a woman aged 25-40 years in good health and CMV-seronegative. The chain's CDR3 is CASSMGRDTGELFF. The DNA of the CDR3 is TGTGCCAGCAGTATGGGCAGGGACACCGGGGAGCTGTTTTTT.